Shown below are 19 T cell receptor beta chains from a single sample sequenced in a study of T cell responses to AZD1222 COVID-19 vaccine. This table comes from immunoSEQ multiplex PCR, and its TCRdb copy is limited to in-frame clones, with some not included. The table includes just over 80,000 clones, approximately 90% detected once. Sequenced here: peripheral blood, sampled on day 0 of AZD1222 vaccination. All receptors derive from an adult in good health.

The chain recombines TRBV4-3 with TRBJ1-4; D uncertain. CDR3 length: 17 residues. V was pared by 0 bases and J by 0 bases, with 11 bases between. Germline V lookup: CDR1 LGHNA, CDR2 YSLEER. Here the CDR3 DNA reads TGCGCCAGCAGCCAAGATTACCCAATTGCAACTAATGAAAAACTGTTTTTT. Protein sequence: CASSQDYPIATNEKLFF.

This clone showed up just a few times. CDR3 coding DNA: TGTGCCAGCAGCTCAATGGGGCTGGATACGCAGTATTTT. This sequence encodes CASSSMGLDTQYF. V usage is TRBV7-9 and J usage is TRBJ2-3, with D maybe TRBD1 (5 bases). The CDR3 contains 13 residues. Deletions cut 4 bases from V and 6 bases from J, with 11 bases between. Germline-derived CDR1 and CDR2 are SEHNR and FQNEAQ (reference sequence).

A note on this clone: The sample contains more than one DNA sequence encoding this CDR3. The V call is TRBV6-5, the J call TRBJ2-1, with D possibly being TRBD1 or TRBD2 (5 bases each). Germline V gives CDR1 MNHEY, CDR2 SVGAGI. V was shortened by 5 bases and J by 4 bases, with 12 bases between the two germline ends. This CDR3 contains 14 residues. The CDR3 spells CASSNRDGYNEQFF. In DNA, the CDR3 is TGTGCCAGCAGTAACCGGGACGGATACAATGAGCAGTTCTTC.

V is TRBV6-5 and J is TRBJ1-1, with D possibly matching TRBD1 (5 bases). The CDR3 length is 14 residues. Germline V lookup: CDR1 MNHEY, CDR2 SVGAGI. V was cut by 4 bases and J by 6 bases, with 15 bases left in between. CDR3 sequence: CASSSPGGSAEAFF. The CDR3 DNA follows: TGTGCCAGCAGTTCACCGGGGGGGAGCGCTGAAGCTTTCTTT.

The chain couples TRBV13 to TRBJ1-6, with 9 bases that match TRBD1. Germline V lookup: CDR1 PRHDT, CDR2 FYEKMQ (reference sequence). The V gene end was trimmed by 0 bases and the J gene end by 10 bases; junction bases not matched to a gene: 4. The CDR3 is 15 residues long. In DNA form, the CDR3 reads TGTGCCAGCAGCTTAGGGACAGGGGGGGGGTCACCCCTCCACTTT. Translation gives CASSLGTGGGSPLHF.

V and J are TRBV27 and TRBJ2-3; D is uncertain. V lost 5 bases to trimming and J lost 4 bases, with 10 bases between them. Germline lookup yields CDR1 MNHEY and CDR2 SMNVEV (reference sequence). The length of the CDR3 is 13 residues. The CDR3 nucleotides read TGTGCCAGCAGTCCCTCTAGGGCAGATACGCAGTATTTT. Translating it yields CASSPSRADTQYF.

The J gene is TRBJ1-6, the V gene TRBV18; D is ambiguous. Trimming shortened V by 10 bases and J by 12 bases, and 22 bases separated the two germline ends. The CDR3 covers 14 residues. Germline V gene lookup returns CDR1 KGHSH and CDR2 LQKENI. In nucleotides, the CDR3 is TGTGCCACCACGAGAGTGTTGGGTGTAGAACCCCTCCACTTT. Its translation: CATTRVLGVEPLHF.

CDR3 DNA: TGTGCCAGCAGCTTAGTCTCAGGAATCTGGACCCAGTACTTC. Translation gives CASSLVSGIWTQYF. This chain joins TRBV11-2 and TRBJ2-5; no clear D. CDR3 size: 14 residues. Germline CDR1 is SGHAT and CDR2 is FQNNGV. Trimming took 1 base from V and 7 from J, leaving 13 bases between them.

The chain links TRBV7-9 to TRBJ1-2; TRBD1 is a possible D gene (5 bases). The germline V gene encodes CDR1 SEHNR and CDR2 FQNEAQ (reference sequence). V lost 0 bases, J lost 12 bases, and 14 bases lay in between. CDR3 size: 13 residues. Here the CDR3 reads CASSLAMTAEHTF. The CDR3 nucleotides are TGTGCCAGCAGCTTAGCGATGACAGCCGAACACACCTTC. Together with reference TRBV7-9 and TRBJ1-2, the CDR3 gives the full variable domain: DTGVSQNPRHKITKRGQNVTFRCDPISEHNRLYWYRQTLGQGPEFLTYFQNEAQLEKSRLLSDRFSAERPKGSFSTLEIQRTEQGDSAMYLCASSLAMTAEHTFGSGTRLTVV.

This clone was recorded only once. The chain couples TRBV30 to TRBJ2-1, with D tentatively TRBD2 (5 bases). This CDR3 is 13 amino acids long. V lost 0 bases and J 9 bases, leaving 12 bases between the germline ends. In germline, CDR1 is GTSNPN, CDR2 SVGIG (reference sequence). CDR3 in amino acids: CAWSVFEAGEQFF. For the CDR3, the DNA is TGTGCCTGGAGTGTGTTCGAGGCGGGTGAGCAGTTCTTC.

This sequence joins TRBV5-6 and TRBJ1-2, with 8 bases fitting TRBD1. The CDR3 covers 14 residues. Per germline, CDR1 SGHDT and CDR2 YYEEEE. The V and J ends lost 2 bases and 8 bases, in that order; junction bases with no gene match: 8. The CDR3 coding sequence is TGTGCCAGCAGCTTCCCCGGGACAGGTTGGGGCTACACCTTC. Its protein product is CASSFPGTGWGYTF.

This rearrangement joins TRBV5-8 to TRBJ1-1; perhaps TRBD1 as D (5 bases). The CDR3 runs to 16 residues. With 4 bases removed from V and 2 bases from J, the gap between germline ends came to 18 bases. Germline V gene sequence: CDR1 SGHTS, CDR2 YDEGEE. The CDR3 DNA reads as TGTGCCAGCAGCCCACGGGAGAGGGGTAGAAACACTGAAGCTTTCTTT. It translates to CASSPRERGRNTEAFF.

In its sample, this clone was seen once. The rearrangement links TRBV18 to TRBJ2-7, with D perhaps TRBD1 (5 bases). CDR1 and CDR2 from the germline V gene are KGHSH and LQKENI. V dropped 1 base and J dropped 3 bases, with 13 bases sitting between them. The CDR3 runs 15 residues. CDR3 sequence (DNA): TGTGCCAGCTCACCACGACAACAGGCGAACTACGAGCAGTACTTC. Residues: CASSPRQQANYEQYF.

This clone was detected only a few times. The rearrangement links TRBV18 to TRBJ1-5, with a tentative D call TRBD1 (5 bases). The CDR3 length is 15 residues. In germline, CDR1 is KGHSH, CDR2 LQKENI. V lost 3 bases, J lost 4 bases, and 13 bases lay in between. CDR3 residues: CASSPQGLTNQPQHF. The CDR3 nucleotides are TGTGCCAGCTCACCCCAGGGCCTTACTAATCAGCCCCAGCATTTT.

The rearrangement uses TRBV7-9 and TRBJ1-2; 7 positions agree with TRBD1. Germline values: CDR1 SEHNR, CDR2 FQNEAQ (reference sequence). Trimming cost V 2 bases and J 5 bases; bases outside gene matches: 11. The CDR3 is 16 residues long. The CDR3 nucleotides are TGTGCCAGCAGCTTAAACAGGGACAGAGATGGGTATGGCTACACCTTC. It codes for CASSLNRDRDGYGYTF.

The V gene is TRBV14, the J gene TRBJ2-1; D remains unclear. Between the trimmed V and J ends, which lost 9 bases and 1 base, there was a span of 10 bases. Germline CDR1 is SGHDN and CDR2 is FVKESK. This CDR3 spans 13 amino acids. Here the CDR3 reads CASSAQSYNEQFF. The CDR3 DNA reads TGTGCCAGTTCCGCGCAGTCCTACAATGAGCAGTTCTTC.

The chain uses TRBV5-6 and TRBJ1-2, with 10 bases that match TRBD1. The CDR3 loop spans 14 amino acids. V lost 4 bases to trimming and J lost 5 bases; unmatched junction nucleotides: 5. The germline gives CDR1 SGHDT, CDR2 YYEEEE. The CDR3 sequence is CASSPDRGKYGYTF. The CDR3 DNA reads TGTGCCAGCAGCCCGGACAGGGGGAAATATGGCTACACCTTC.

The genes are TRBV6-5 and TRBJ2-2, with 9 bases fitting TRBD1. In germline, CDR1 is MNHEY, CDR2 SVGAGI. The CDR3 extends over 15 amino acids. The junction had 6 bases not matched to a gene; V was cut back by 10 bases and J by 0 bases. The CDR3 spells CATGRTGANTGELFF. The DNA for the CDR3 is TGTGCCACCGGGAGGACAGGGGCGAACACCGGGGAGCTGTTTTTT.

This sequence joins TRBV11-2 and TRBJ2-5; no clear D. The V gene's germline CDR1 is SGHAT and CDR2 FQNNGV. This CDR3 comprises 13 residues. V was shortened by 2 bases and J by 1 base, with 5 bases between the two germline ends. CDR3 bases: TGTGCCAGCAGCTTATCGCCCCAAGAGACCCAGTACTTC. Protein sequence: CASSLSPQETQYF.